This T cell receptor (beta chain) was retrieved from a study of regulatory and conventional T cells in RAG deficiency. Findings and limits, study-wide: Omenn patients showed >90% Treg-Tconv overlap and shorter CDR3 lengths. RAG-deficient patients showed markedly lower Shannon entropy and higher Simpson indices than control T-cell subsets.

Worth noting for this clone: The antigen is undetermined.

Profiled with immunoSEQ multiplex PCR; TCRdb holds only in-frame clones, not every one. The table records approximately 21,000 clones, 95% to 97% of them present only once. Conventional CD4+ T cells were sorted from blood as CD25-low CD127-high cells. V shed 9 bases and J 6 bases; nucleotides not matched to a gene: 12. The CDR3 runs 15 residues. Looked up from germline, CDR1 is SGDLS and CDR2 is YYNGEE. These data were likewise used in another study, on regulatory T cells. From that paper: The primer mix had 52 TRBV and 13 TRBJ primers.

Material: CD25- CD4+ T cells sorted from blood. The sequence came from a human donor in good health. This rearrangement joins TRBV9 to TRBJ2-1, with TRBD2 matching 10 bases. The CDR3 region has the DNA TGTGCCACCTCTCGCGGGACTAGCGTAATCAATGAGCAGTTCTTC. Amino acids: CATSRGTSVINEQFF.